This T cell receptor (beta chain) originates from a study of control samples from healthy donors and cancer patients. The repertoire was sequenced with immunoSEQ multiplex PCR; TCRdb's copy has only in-frame clones and lacks some. Of 150,000 or so clones in the sample, approximately 94% were seen once. The sequence derives from a man aged 35 to 55 in good health. Sequenced material: blood.

The DNA for the CDR3 is TGTGCCACCAGCAGACCCCGGACAAGGGAAAGTGAAGCTTTCTTT. As protein: CATSRPRTRESEAFF. The chain carries TRBV15 and TRBJ1-1; TRBD1 might be the D (5 bases). Germline CDR1 reads LNHNV; CDR2 reads YYDKDF (reference sequence). This CDR3 is 15 amino acids long. V was trimmed by 2 bases and J by 7 bases, leaving 17 bases between them. The full variable domain, its missing parts supplied by reference TRBV15 and TRBJ1-1, is DAMVIQNPRYQVTQFGKPVTLSCSQTLNHNVMYWYQQKSSQAPKLLFHYYDKDFNNEADTPDNFQSRRPNTSFCFLDIRSPGLGDTAMYLCATSRPRTRESEAFFGQGTRLTVV.